The T cell receptor beta chain described here comes from a study of T cell changes during pregnancy in multiple sclerosis. The assay was immunoSEQ multiplex PCR, and TCRdb's table has in-frame clones only and misses some. Among about 83,000 clones listed, over 90% were seen once. This TCR came from a female donor with multiple sclerosis, enrolled in a pregnancy study. Sequencing used peripheral blood, obtained in the second trimester of pregnancy.

The CDR3: CASSIVPPGNNEQFF. Here the CDR3 DNA reads TGTGCCAGTAGTATAGTCCCCCCAGGGAATAATGAGCAGTTCTTC. V is TRBV19 and J is TRBJ2-1, with TRBD1 as a possible D gene (5 bases). The CDR3 runs 15 residues. Germline CDR1 reads LNHDA; CDR2 reads SQIVND (reference sequence). V was trimmed by 1 base and J by 7 bases, leaving 14 bases between them. Full variable domain (outside the CDR3, taken from reference TRBV19 and TRBJ2-1): DGGITQSPKYLFRKEGQNVTLSCEQNLNHDAMYWYRQDPGQGLRLIYYSQIVNDFQKGDIAEGYSVSREKKESFPLTVTSAQKNPTAFYLCASSIVPPGNNEQFFGPGTRLTVL.